Detailed here is one T cell receptor (beta chain). Some clones are missing from TCRdb's copy, which holds only in-frame ones; the method was immunoSEQ multiplex PCR. The sample includes about 350,000 clones, around 88% seen only once; the top ten take roughly 4.8%. These data originate in a study of Ad26.COV2.S vaccination and SARS-CoV-2 variants. Study summary: Administration of Ad26.COV2.S was intramuscular, either once or twice 56 days apart.

Described treatment: approximately 18 received Ad26.COV2.S at low or high dose, single or two shots; about 5 received placebo; per-sample allocation not given. The investigators took samples on day 63 after the first vaccine or placebo injection. It was an adult aged 18-55 years in Boston who was the donor. An Ad26 vector that expressed Wuhan-strain SARS-CoV-2 spike constituted the vaccine. The sequenced sample was peripheral blood, obtained in a trial of Ad26.COV2.S vaccine versus placebo. This sequence originates from a person between 18 and 65 years old who received the Ad26.COV2.S COVID-19 vaccine or a placebo.

The CDR3: CASSLAGDNTNSPLHF. The CDR3, as DNA: TGCGCCAGCAGCTTGGCCGGGGACAACACTAATTCACCCCTCCACTTT. This chain uses TRBV5-1 with TRBJ1-6, with TRBD1 as a possible D gene (6 bases). V dropped 0 bases and J dropped 6 bases, with 13 bases sitting between them. This CDR3 spans 16 amino acids. Germline V CDR1 and CDR2: SGHRS, YFSETQ.